These 10 T cell receptor beta chains came from one sample sequenced in a study of shared clonotypes between healthy human individuals. Only in-frame clones appear in the TCRdb table, and some are missing; sequencing was by immunoSEQ multiplex PCR. The table has about 120,000 clones, roughly 70% seen once. The sequenced sample consisted of memory CD8+ T cells sorted from blood. Subset meaning: CD45RO+ cells pooled with CCR7-negative TemRA cells. The receptors were sampled from a woman aged 25 to 45 in good health.

This clone was seen a handful of times. The chain is built from TRBV7-2 and TRBJ2-5; tentative D call: TRBD1 (6 bases). CDR1 is SGHTA and CDR2 is FQGNSA in the germline V gene. The CDR3 is 15 residues long. The germline V and J ends were trimmed by 3 bases and 5 bases, with 16 bases remaining between them. CDR3 protein: CASSFTGWALETQYF. The CDR3 DNA sequence: TGTGCCAGCAGCTTTACAGGGTGGGCTTTGGAGACCCAGTACTTC.

The chain combines TRBV5-6 with TRBJ2-1; D is perhaps TRBD1 (6 bases). The CDR3 has 15 residues. Trimming stripped 4 bases from V and 4 bases from J, with 15 bases between. Germline V gives CDR1 SGHDT, CDR2 YYEEEE. CDR3 in amino acids: CASSPLGARYNEQFF. For the CDR3, the DNA is TGTGCCAGCAGCCCCCTGGGGGCCCGGTACAATGAGCAGTTCTTC.

The chain has TRBV7-9 and TRBJ2-1; tentatively, D is TRBD2 (5 bases). V lost 5 bases to trimming and J lost 0 bases, with 14 bases between them. Germline V gene data show CDR1 as SEHNR and CDR2 as FQNEAQ (reference sequence). The CDR3 is 16 amino acids. The CDR3 is CASSPSEGSSYNEQFF. In nucleotides, the CDR3 is TGTGCCAGCAGCCCTTCTGAGGGCAGCTCCTACAATGAGCAGTTCTTC.

This clone showed up just once. The gene calls are TRBV5-5 and TRBJ2-3, with 10 bases identical to TRBD1. This CDR3 contains 14 residues. V was pared by 5 bases and J by 6 bases, with 6 bases of the junction left unmatched. Germline assignment: CDR1 SGHKS and CDR2 YYEKEE (reference sequence). In nucleotides, the CDR3 is TGTGCCAGCAGATTGACAGGGGGCCTGGATACGCAGTATTTT. This gives the protein CASRLTGGLDTQYF.

The chain employs TRBV4-1 and TRBJ1-4, with no clear D. This CDR3 contains 13 residues. V was cut by 1 base and J by 8 bases, with 8 bases left in between. Looked up from germline, CDR1 is MGHRA and CDR2 is YSYEKL. The CDR3 nucleotides are TGCGCCAGCAGCCAAGTTTTCGGGGAAAAACTGTTTTTT. Amino acids: CASSQVFGEKLFF.

This chain uses TRBV5-1 with TRBJ1-1; D call uncertain. Germline loops: CDR1 SGHRS, CDR2 YFSETQ. CDR3 length equals 14 residues. V lost 1 base to trimming and J lost 4 bases, with 11 bases between them. The CDR3 sequence: CASSLSGIFTEAFF. CDR3 sequence (DNA): TGCGCCAGCAGCTTGTCTGGGATATTCACTGAAGCTTTCTTT.

This chain uses TRBV29-1 with TRBJ2-2; 9 bases fit TRBD2. Trimming took 5 bases from V and 2 from J; bases not matched to a gene: 3. Per the germline V gene, CDR1 is SQVTM and CDR2 is ANQGSEA. CDR3 length equals 14 residues. DNA for the CDR3: TGCAGCGTTACCGGGACTAGCAACACCGGGGAGCTGTTTTTT. Its protein is CSVTGTSNTGELFF.

This clone turned up a few times. This sequence joins TRBV5-1 and TRBJ2-4, with 7 bases identical to TRBD1. Germline V gene lookup returns CDR1 SGHRS and CDR2 YFSETQ. The V gene end was trimmed by 0 bases and the J gene end by 1 base; junction bases not matched to a gene: 4. The CDR3 has 16 residues. The CDR3 DNA sequence: TGCGCCAGCAGCTTGGGACAGGGAACGGCCAAAAACATTCAGTACTTC. Its translation is CASSLGQGTAKNIQYF.

The chain employs TRBV6-6 and TRBJ2-5, with D tentatively TRBD2 (6 bases). Germline CDR1 MNHNY, CDR2 SVGAGI (reference sequence). The V gene lost 1 base and the J gene lost 4 bases, with 7 bases spanning the gap. This CDR3 contains 13 residues. Here the CDR3 DNA reads TGTGCCAGCAGTTACTTGGGGGGAGAGACCCAGTACTTC. Translation: CASSYLGGETQYF.

The chain employs TRBV7-3 and TRBJ2-1, with unresolved D. Trimming cost V 4 bases and J 5 bases, with 12 bases left between them. There are 14 residues in the CDR3. In germline, CDR1 is SGHTA, CDR2 FQGTGA. CDR3: CASSSFAEDNEQFF. The CDR3 nucleotides read TGTGCCAGCAGCTCCTTCGCGGAAGACAATGAGCAGTTCTTC. The variable domain in full, completed from reference TRBV7-3 and TRBJ2-1, reads GAGVSQTPSNKVTEKGKYVELRCDPISGHTALYWYRQSLGQGPEFLIYFQGTGAADDSGLPNDRFFAVRPEGSVSTLKIQRTERGDSAVYLCASSSFAEDNEQFFGPGTRLTVL.